The 15 T cell receptor beta chains given below trace back to one sample, sequenced in a study of blood T cell repertoires in COVID-19 (dated by TCRdb to the early 2020s). Receptors were amplified or captured by the immunoSEQ multiplex PCR assay. Drawn from immuneACCESS, this table holds only the in-frame rearrangements with V and J called that TCRdb kept. Clones are partly lost; checked studies trace under half to an unresolved V gene and leave the rest unexplained. Across this sample there are 200,000 to 250,000 clones, with 82% seen only once. Jointly, the top ten make up 5.2% of the sample. The sequenced sample consisted of peripheral blood. These receptors originate from a woman aged 70-85 years with COVID-19, enrolled during active disease.

CDR3 sequence (DNA): TGTGCCAGCAGCTTAGAAGGGGGATTCTCCTACGAGCAGTACTTC. Protein sequence: CASSLEGGFSYEQYF. The V call is TRBV11-2, the J call TRBJ2-7, with D possibly matching TRBD1 (6 bases). V shed 0 bases and J shed 0 bases, with 9 bases lying between them. The germline CDR1 and CDR2 sequences are SGHAT and FQNNGV. The CDR3 sequence is 15 residues long.

This clone occurred a few times. This chain joins TRBV6-5 and TRBJ2-5; TRBD2 matches at 11 bases. The V segment lost 4 bases and the J segment 4 bases; nucleotides outside the gene matches: 5. The CDR3 spans 15 residues. Germline CDR1 and CDR2: MNHEY and SVGAGI. The CDR3 here is CASSSIAGGPETQYF. The CDR3 DNA is TGTGCCAGCAGTTCAATAGCGGGAGGGCCAGAGACCCAGTACTTC.

This clone was observed a few times. This chain links TRBV25-1 with TRBJ1-6, with D tentatively TRBD1 (6 bases). Germline-derived CDR1 and CDR2 are MGHDK and SYGVNS. The CDR3 has 14 amino acids. V was cut by 3 bases and J by 9 bases, with 12 bases left in between. CDR3 sequence (DNA): TGTGCCAGCAGTGAGCCCGTCAGGGGTTCACCCCTCCACTTT. It is translated as CASSEPVRGSPLHF.

Comments on this clone: An end of the junction differs from the germline gene, which may be a read error. The V call is TRBV30, the J call TRBJ1-4; TRBD1 agrees at 8 bases. The CDR3 contains 11 residues. In germline, CDR1 is GTSNPN, CDR2 SVGIG (reference sequence). The CDR3: CAWSSGQGKLF. In nucleotides, the CDR3 is TGTGCCTGGAGTTCTGGACAGGGAAAGCTTTTT.

The chain couples TRBV6-5 to TRBJ2-7; 11 nucleotides match TRBD2. With V trimmed by 4 bases and J by 6 bases, 5 bases remained unmatched. Germline CDR1 MNHEY, CDR2 SVGAGI. This CDR3 is built from 14 residues. The CDR3 loop is CASSFTSGRGEQYF. The CDR3 DNA reads as TGTGCCAGCAGTTTCACTAGCGGGAGAGGCGAGCAGTACTTC.

This clone was seen only once. The gene calls are TRBV19 and TRBJ1-2; TRBD1 matches at 10 bases. The CDR3 runs 15 residues. V was pared by 3 bases and J by 4 bases, with 5 bases of the junction left unmatched. CDR1 and CDR2 from the germline V gene are LNHDA and SQIVND (reference sequence). CDR3 bases: TGTGCCAGTAGTATCCTGGGACAGGGGACCTATGGCTACACCTTC. Translated: CASSILGQGTYGYTF.

This clone showed up just a few times. The chain couples TRBV5-5 to TRBJ2-7, with 7 bases fitting TRBD1. After removal of 3 bases from V and 2 bases from J, the junction contained 8 bases not matched to a gene. This CDR3 comprises 15 residues. Germline CDR1 and CDR2: SGHKS and YYEKEE (reference sequence). CDR3 protein: CASSYYGTATYEQYF. The CDR3 coding sequence is TGTGCCAGCAGCTACTACGGGACAGCAACCTACGAGCAGTACTTC.

The rearrangement uses TRBV24-1 and TRBJ2-5, with D possibly TRBD1 on 6 matching bases. V was clipped by 6 bases and J by 2 bases, with 15 bases between them. This CDR3 is built from 15 residues. Germline V gene lookup returns CDR1 KGHDR and CDR2 SFDVKD. Written as DNA, the CDR3 is TGTGCCACCAGTCTCAGCCTCGGACAGCAAGAGACCCAGTACTTC. This sequence encodes CATSLSLGQQETQYF.

V is TRBV6-2 or TRBV6-3 and J is TRBJ1-1; 7 nucleotides line up with TRBD1. V trimming: 6 bases; J trimming: 5 bases; junction bases outside the gene matches: 9. The V gene's germline CDR1 is MNHEY and CDR2 SVGEGT. The CDR3 has 14 amino acids. The CDR3: CASSFRTGQTEAFF. Written as DNA, the CDR3 is TGTGCCAGCAGCTTCAGGACAGGACAAACTGAAGCTTTCTTT.

The CDR3 nucleotides read TGTGCCACCCATTTCAACCAGGGCCCCGGGGGTACTAATGAAAAACTGTTTTTT. Encoded protein: CATHFNQGPGGTNEKLFF. The J gene is TRBJ1-4, the V gene TRBV28; possible D gene TRBD1, 5 bases. The germline V gene has CDR1 MDHEN and CDR2 SYDVKM. Deletions cut 10 bases from V and 2 bases from J, with 26 bases between. CDR3 length equals 18 residues. The complete variable domain, with remaining parts taken from reference TRBV28 and TRBJ1-4, reads DVKVTQSSRYLVKRTGEKVFLECVQDMDHENMFWYRQDPGLGLRLIYFSYDVKMKEKGDIPEGYSVSREKKERFSLILESASTNQTSMYLCATHFNQGPGGTNEKLFFGSGTQLSVL.

The chain carries TRBV3-1 (or the pseudogene TRBV3-2) and TRBJ1-6, with 7 bases that match TRBD1. Trimming removed 2 bases from V and 7 bases from J; junction bases left unmatched: 5. In germline, CDR1 is LGHDT, CDR2 YNNKEL (reference sequence). This CDR3 has 15 amino acids. CDR3 loop: CASSQPTGFNSPLHF. In DNA form, the CDR3 reads TGTGCCAGCAGCCAACCGACAGGGTTCAATTCACCCCTCCACTTT.

Worth noting for this clone: Sequence at one end of the junction differs from germline and may be a read error. This chain joins TRBV4-2 and TRBJ2-7; TRBD2 matches 8 bases. The CDR3 spans 15 residues. The V gene's germline CDR1 is LGHNA and CDR2 YNFKEQ. CDR3 loop: CASSQGRTSSHEQYF. In DNA form, the CDR3 reads TGTGCCAGCAGCCAAGGACGGACTAGCTCCCACGAGCAGTACTTC.

The V gene is TRBV7-8, the J gene TRBJ1-1; unclear D gene. This CDR3 has 14 residues. Trimming pared 1 base from V and 5 bases from J, leaving 11 bases between. Germline V gives CDR1 SGHVS, CDR2 FQNEAQ. CDR3 region: CASSLVNSGTEAFF. CDR3 DNA: TGTGCCAGCAGCTTAGTCAATTCCGGGACTGAAGCTTTCTTT.

The table lists this clone with a count of one. The chain uses TRBV5-1 and TRBJ2-1; no reliable D call. Germline V CDR1 and CDR2: SGHRS, YFSETQ. The CDR3 has 16 amino acids. Trimming removed 4 bases at V and 0 bases at J, with 14 bases between. CDR3 nucleotide sequence: TGCGCCAGCAGCCCCGGAAGGCGGAGCTCCTACAATGAGCAGTTCTTC. As protein: CASSPGRRSSYNEQFF.

V usage is TRBV5-6 and J usage is TRBJ1-2; 8 nucleotides agree with TRBD1. The V and J ends lost 3 bases and 6 bases, in that order; junction bases with no gene match: 13. This CDR3 is built from 16 residues. Germline values: CDR1 SGHDT, CDR2 YYEEEE. This CDR3 is CASSWVGTGVNHGYTF. CDR3 DNA sequence: TGTGCCAGCAGCTGGGTCGGGACAGGCGTCAACCATGGCTACACCTTC.